This T cell receptor (beta chain) was recorded in a study of OX40 agonist ivuxolimab in advanced cancers. At the level of the study: Hepatocellular carcinoma, melanoma, renal cell or head and neck cancer occurred in dose-escalation patients.

V shed 6 bases and J shed 3 bases, with 11 bases lying between them. Looked up from germline, CDR1 is MNHEY and CDR2 is SVGAGI. The CDR3 length is 13 residues. In regard to this clone: Its target is not known.

Findings and caveats of the study: Among some nonresponders, normalized T-cell clonal expansion was also low. At 0.1 to 3.0 mg/kg, clonal expansion of CD4+ and CD8+ blood T cells had occurred by week 6. Partial responders receiving 0.1-3.0 mg/kg showed among the lowest clonal expansion.

Some clones are missing from TCRdb's copy, which holds only in-frame ones; the method was immunoSEQ multiplex PCR. This table holds under 85,000 clones, about 81% found once. The origin of this receptor is an adult with an advanced solid tumor such as melanoma, head and neck, liver or kidney cancer. The V call is TRBV6-5, the J call TRBJ1-2, with D uncertain. The specimen comprised CD4+ or CD8+ T cells sorted from blood, sampled in a trial of the OX40 agonist ivuxolimab. In nucleotides, the CDR3 is TGTGCCAGCAGGCCGGGAGTGGACTATGGCTACACCTTC. Amino acids: CASRPGVDYGYTF.